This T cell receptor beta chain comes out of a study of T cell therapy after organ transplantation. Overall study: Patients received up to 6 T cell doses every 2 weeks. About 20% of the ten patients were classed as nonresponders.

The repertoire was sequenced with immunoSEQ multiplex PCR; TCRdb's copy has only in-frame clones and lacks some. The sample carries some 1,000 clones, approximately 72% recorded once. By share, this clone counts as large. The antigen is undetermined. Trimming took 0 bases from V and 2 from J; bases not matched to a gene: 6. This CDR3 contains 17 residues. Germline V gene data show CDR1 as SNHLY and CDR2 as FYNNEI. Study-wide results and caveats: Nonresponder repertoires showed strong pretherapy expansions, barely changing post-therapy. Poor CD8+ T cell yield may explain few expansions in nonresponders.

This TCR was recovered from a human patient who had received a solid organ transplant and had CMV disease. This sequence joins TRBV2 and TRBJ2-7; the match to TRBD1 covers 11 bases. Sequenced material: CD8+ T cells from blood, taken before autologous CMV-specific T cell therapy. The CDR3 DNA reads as TGTGCCAGCAGTGAAGCGCGGGGGACAGGGGGGACCTACGAGCAGTACTTC. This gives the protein CASSEARGTGGTYEQYF.